This TCR beta chain was obtained from a study of tumor and adjacent non-tumor tissue in lung cancer. Germline V CDR1 and CDR2: MDHEN, SYDVKM. The length of the CDR3 is 16 residues. RNA was extracted from bulk tissue without any cell sorting. Points on this clonotype: Its antigen is undetermined. Compared with germline, one end of the junction differs, possibly owing to a read error.

Regarding the study as a whole: TCR diversity was significantly greater in tumor than normal lung tissue.

The library came from three nested PCR rounds adapted from ARM-PCR protocols. TCRdb reprocessed the multiplex PCR reads with MiXCR, giving one entry per CDR3 protein. The repertoire holds fewer than 120,000 distinct CDR3 sequences, over 75% seen once, with more than 20% in the top ten. The sequenced sample was lung tumor tissue. The sequence was collected from a man aged 65 to 85 with non-small cell lung cancer. The chain combines TRBV28 with TRBJ1-1, with D perhaps matching TRBD1 (6 bases). The CDR3 spells CAGSLRGGPPFPRAFF. The CDR3 DNA sequence: TGTGCCGGCAGTTTGAGAGGGGGACCTCCTTTCCCTAGAGCTTTCTTT.